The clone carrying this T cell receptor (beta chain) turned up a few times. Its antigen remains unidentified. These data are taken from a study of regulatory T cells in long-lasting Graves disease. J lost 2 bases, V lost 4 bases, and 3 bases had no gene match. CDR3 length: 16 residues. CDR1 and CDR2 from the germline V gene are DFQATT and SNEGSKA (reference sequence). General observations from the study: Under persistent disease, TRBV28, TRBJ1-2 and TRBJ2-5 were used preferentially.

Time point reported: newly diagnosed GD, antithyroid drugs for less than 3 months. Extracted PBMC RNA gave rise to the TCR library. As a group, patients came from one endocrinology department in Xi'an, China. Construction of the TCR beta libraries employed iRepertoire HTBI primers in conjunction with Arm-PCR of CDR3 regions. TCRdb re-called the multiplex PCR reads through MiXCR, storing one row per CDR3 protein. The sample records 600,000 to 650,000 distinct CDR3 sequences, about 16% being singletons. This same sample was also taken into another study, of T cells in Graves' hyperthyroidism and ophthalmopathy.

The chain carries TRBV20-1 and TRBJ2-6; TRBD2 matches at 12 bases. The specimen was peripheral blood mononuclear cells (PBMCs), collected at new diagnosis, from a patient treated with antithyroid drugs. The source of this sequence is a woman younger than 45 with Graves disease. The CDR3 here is CSATTSGRPGANVLTF. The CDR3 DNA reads TGCAGTGCTACGACTAGCGGGAGACCTGGGGCCAACGTCCTGACTTTC.